Listed below are T cell receptor beta chains from one sample, sequenced in a study of shared clonotypes between healthy human individuals. Produced via immunoSEQ multiplex PCR; TCRdb's table is partial and in-frame only. The sample includes roughly 1,100,000 clones, about 76% of them seen just once. Sequenced sample: memory CD4+ T cells sorted from blood. The receptor set was obtained from a man between 18 and 29 years old in good health. CDR3s include the opening cysteine and the closing phenylalanine or tryptophan. A D gene is named only where the DNA matches it firmly. The size of a clone is reported for some rows only, either as once, few or many, or as a class for expanded clones.

NA TRBJ2-3 TRBV27 TRBD2 TGTGCCAGCAGTTCTGGACTAGCTGCGGATACGCAGTATTTT CASSSGLAADTQYF
NA TRBJ2-5 TRBV30 TRBD2 TGTGCCTGGAGTTTGACTAGCGGGAGAACAGAGACCCAGTACTTC CAWSLTSGRTETQYF
NA TRBJ2-7 TRBV5-1 NA TGCGCCAGCAGGTTTGCAGACTTCTCCTACGAGCAGTACTTC CASRFADFSYEQYF
few TRBJ2-5 TRBV5-1 NA TGCGCCAGCAGCTTGGGGGGGACTGAAGAGACCCAGTACTTC CASSLGGTEETQYF
NA TRBJ2-1 TRBV30 NA TGTGCCTGGAGTGTTAGAGGCAGGGCGATCTACAATGAGCAGTTCTTC CAWSVRGRAIYNEQFF
NA TRBJ2-3 TRBV18 NA TGTGCCAGCTCACCAGGGACCCCTACAAGCACAGATACGCAGTATTTT CASSPGTPTSTDTQYF
NA TRBJ2-7 TRBV10-3 TRBD2 TGTGCCATCAGCCGAGGACTAGCGAGTTCCTACGAGCAGTACTTC CAISRGLASSYEQYF
few TRBJ2-6 TRBV7-8 NA TGTGCCAGCAGCTATCAACCTAAAGCTACTGGGGCCAACGTCCTGACTTTC CASSYQPKATGANVLTF
NA TRBJ2-6 TRBV5-4 TRBD1 TGTGCCAGCAGCTTTGACAGGGCGGGGGCCAACGTCCTGACTTTC CASSFDRAGANVLTF
NA TRBJ1-5 TRBV4-1 TRBD1 TGCGCCAGCAGTCACCTGGGACAGGGGAGCAATCAGCCCCAGCATTTT CASSHLGQGSNQPQHF